The 18 T cell receptor beta chains below were found in one sample sequenced in a study of blood T cells in healthy people across ages. Next came a second PCR, run for about 7 to 12 cycles, which used a sample-barcoded 5' primer along with a J-beta primer mix. TCRdb called the 5' RACE reads again in MiXCR, with one record for every CDR3 protein. The table shows roughly 700,000 distinct CDR3 sequences, with about half occurring only once. Sequencing input: blood. Receptor source: a woman aged 55-69 years in good health.

This clonotype came up a few times. The chain couples TRBV20-1 to TRBJ2-5; D may be TRBD1 (6 bases). Germline CDR1 and CDR2: DFQATT and SNEGSKA (reference sequence). The ends were cut back, 1 base at V and 5 bases at J, with 8 bases in the middle. The CDR3 runs to 12 residues. The CDR3 nucleotides are TGCAGTGCTAGAGTTCAGGGGGAGACCCAGTACTTC. This sequence encodes CSARVQGETQYF.

This clonotype was observed a handful of times. One end of the junction fails to match germline, which may point to a read error. This chain links TRBV20-1 with TRBJ2-7, with 8 bases lining up with TRBD2. The CDR3 runs 13 residues. Germline V gene sequence: CDR1 DFQATT, CDR2 SNEGSKA (reference sequence). CDR3 coding DNA: TGCAGTGGAAAGGGACTAGGATCCTTCGAGCAGTACTTC. The encoded protein is CSGKGLGSFEQYF.

This clonotype was observed many times. The chain employs TRBV6-6 and TRBJ2-1; 12 bases are shared with TRBD2. V shed 8 bases, J shed 2 bases, and the junction held 4 bases outside the gene matches. In germline, CDR1 is MNHNY, CDR2 SVGAGI (reference sequence). This CDR3 comprises 15 residues. DNA for the CDR3: TGTGCCAGCCGGACTAGCGGGAACGCCTACAATGAGCAGTTCTTC. It yields the protein CASRTSGNAYNEQFF.

The chain links TRBV4-2 to TRBJ1-4, with 8 bases lining up with TRBD1. The germline V gene encodes CDR1 LGHNA and CDR2 YNFKEQ. Trimming at V came to 1 base and at J to 7 bases, leaving 2 bases not matched to a gene. The CDR3 runs to 14 residues. CDR3 sequence reads: CASSQAGTGEKLFF. DNA for the CDR3: TGTGCCAGCAGCCAAGCCGGGACAGGTGAAAAACTGTTTTTT.

V gene TRBV10-3 combines with J gene TRBJ2-1, with D uncertain. With 9 bases removed from V and 0 bases from J, the gap between germline ends came to 12 bases. Germline V lookup: CDR1 ENHRY, CDR2 SYGVKD. The CDR3 covers 14 residues. The DNA for the CDR3 is TGTGCCATAGCCGCCGGCGACTCCTACAATGAGCAGTTCTTC. Its protein product is CAIAAGDSYNEQFF.

The chain combines TRBV19 with TRBJ1-1; D unresolved. Between the trimmed V and J ends, which lost 1 base and 9 bases, there was a span of 12 bases. The CDR3 length is 13 residues. Germline CDR1 and CDR2: LNHDA and SQIVND (reference sequence). The DNA of the CDR3 is TGTGCCAGTAGTATAGGGACGGTTCCTCAAGCTTTCTTT. This encodes CASSIGTVPQAFF. Based on the CDR3 plus reference TRBV19 and TRBJ1-1, the full variable domain is DGGITQSPKYLFRKEGQNVTLSCEQNLNHDAMYWYRQDPGQGLRLIYYSQIVNDFQKGDIAEGYSVSREKKESFPLTVTSAQKNPTAFYLCASSIGTVPQAFFGQGTRLTVV.

This clonotype has only a few counts. This chain connects TRBV20-1 to TRBJ2-7, with D maybe TRBD1 (6 bases). CDR1 is DFQATT and CDR2 is SNEGSKA in the germline V gene (reference sequence). Trimming removed 4 bases from V and 3 bases from J, with 19 bases in between. The CDR3 is 15 residues long. The CDR3 bases are TGCAGTGCTACCTCCCCCAGGGGATCCTACTACGAGCAGTACTTC. Its protein product is CSATSPRGSYYEQYF.

This clonotype was counted only a few times. This CDR3 is CASSPMAVPDTQYF. The CDR3 DNA is TGTGCCAGCTCACCAATGGCAGTCCCAGATACGCAGTATTTT. This rearrangement joins TRBV18 to TRBJ2-3; D remains ambiguous. Germline values: CDR1 KGHSH, CDR2 LQKENI. The CDR3 runs to 14 residues. V was trimmed by 2 bases and J by 4 bases, leaving 10 bases between them.

Concerning this clonotype itself: A much larger clone lies one base from this, so it may be a read error. This chain joins TRBV5-1 and TRBJ2-1; possibly TRBD2 for D (6 bases). Germline V gene data show CDR1 as SGHRS and CDR2 as YFSETQ. The CDR3 spans 14 residues. CDR3 region: CTSTALGGDNEQFF. CDR3 sequence (DNA): TGCACCAGCACCGCCCTCGGGGGAGACAATGAGCAGTTCTTC.

The V call is TRBV18, the J call TRBJ2-7; D is uncertain. The CDR3 loop spans 14 amino acids. The germline V gene encodes CDR1 KGHSH and CDR2 LQKENI. Between the trimmed V and J ends, which lost 1 base and 7 bases, there was a span of 14 bases. DNA for the CDR3: TGTGCCAGCTCACCACTCACAGTGGGGAATGAGCAGTACTTC. It is translated as CASSPLTVGNEQYF.

This chain links TRBV18 with TRBJ1-2; 10 bases map to TRBD1. The ends lost 8 bases at V and 4 bases at J; junction bases unmatched: 7. Germline CDR1 and CDR2: KGHSH and LQKENI. CDR3 size: 14 residues. CDR3 nucleotide sequence: TGTGCCAGCGGAGACAGGGGGCAGACCTATGGCTACACCTTC. Its translation: CASGDRGQTYGYTF.

V is TRBV5-6 and J is TRBJ2-7; D is possibly TRBD2 (6 bases). V shed 3 bases and J shed 2 bases, with 12 bases lying between them. The CDR3 has 14 amino acids. Germline values: CDR1 SGHDT, CDR2 YYEEEE. The CDR3 DNA reads as TGTGCCAGCAGCTCCGCGGGGTTTACCTACGAGCAGTACTTC. Amino acid sequence: CASSSAGFTYEQYF.

V gene TRBV5-1 combines with J gene TRBJ2-5; 8 bases map to TRBD1. The J call may be mistaken, given a closer DNA end match to TRBJ2-7. The CDR3 extends over 15 amino acids. Germline CDR1 is SGHRS and CDR2 is YFSETQ. CDR3 region: CASSFATGGSNEQYF. CDR3 in DNA: TGCGCCAGCAGCTTCGCAACAGGGGGTAGCAACGAGCAGTACTTC.

This clonotype was picked up one time. A junction boundary mismatches the germline segment, possibly from a read error. V and J are TRBV11-2 and TRBJ1-1; D is unresolved. CDR1 is SGHAT, CDR2 FQNNGV, per germline. The CDR3 is 13 amino acids. CDR3 sequence reads: CASSISLNAEAFF. In DNA form, the CDR3 reads TGTGCCAGCAGCATATCGTTGAACGCTGAAGCTTTCTTT.

The chain links TRBV4-2 to TRBJ1-1, with a tentative D call TRBD1 (5 bases). V was pared by 1 base and J by 1 base, with 10 bases between. Germline CDR1 is LGHNA and CDR2 is YNFKEQ. The CDR3 contains 15 residues. The CDR3 DNA follows: TGTGCCAGCAGCCAAGTGGGGGAAGGGAACACTGAAGCTTTCTTT. This translates into CASSQVGEGNTEAFF.

This clonotype was found a few times. V usage is TRBV10-3 and J usage is TRBJ2-5, with D unresolved. V was clipped by 4 bases and J by 0 bases, with 9 bases between them. This CDR3 is 14 amino acids long. From germline, CDR1 is ENHRY and CDR2 SYGVKD. The CDR3 spells CAISGRSDQETQYF. CDR3 bases: TGTGCCATCAGTGGAAGATCGGACCAAGAGACCCAGTACTTC.

This clonotype was seen only a few times. This rearrangement joins TRBV29-1 to TRBJ1-4; D call uncertain. CDR1 is SQVTM, CDR2 ANQGSEA, per germline. The CDR3 runs to 12 residues. Trimming took off 4 bases at V and 8 bases at J, with 11 bases between the two ends. The CDR3 bases are TGCAGCGTTGTAACCAGAGAGGAAAAACTGTTTTTT. Amino acids: CSVVTREEKLFF.

The V call is TRBV28, the J call TRBJ2-3; D is unclear. Germline loops: CDR1 MDHEN, CDR2 SYDVKM. The CDR3 has 12 amino acids. The V end was cut by 6 bases, the J end by 11 bases, with 15 bases between. CDR3 residues: CASSPRTGRQYF. The DNA for the CDR3 is TGTGCCAGCAGCCCGAGGACCGGGCGGCAGTATTTT.